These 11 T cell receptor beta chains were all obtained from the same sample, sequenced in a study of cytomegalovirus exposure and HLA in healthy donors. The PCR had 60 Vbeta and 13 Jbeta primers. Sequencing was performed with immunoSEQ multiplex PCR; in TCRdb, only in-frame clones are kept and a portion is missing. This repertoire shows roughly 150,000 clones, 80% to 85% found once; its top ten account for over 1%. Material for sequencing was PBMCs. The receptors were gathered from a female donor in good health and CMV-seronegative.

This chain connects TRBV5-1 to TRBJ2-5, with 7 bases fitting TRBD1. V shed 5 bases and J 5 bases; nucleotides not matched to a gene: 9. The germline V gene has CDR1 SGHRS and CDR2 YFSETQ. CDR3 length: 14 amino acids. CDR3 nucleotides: TGCGCCAGCAGGACGGGGTCAGGGGGTGAGACCCAGTACTTC. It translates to CASRTGSGGETQYF.

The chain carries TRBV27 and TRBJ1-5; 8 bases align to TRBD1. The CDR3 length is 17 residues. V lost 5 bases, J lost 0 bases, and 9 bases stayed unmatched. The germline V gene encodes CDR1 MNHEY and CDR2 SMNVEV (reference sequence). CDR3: CASSPWTGKISNQPQHF. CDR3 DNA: TGTGCCAGCAGTCCCTGGACAGGGAAAATTAGCAATCAGCCCCAGCATTTT.

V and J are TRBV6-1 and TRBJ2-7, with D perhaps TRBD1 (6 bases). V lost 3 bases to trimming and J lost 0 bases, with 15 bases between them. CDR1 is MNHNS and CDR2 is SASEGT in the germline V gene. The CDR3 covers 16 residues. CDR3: CASSEAWTVSSYEQYF. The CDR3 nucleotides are TGTGCCAGCAGTGAGGCTTGGACAGTAAGCTCCTACGAGCAGTACTTC.

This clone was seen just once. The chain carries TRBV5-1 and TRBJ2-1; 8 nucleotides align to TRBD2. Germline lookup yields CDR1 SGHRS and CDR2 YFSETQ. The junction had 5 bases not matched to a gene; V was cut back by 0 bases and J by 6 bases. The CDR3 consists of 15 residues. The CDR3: CASSLVSGGFNEQFF. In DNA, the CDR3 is TGCGCCAGCAGCTTGGTCAGCGGGGGCTTCAATGAGCAGTTCTTC.

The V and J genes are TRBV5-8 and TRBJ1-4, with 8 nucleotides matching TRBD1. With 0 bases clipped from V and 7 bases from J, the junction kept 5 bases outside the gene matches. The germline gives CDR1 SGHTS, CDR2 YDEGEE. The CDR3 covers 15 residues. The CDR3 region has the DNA TGTGCCAGCAGCTTGGCAGGGGGCGCGGCTGAAAAACTGTTTTTT. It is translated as CASSLAGGAAEKLFF.

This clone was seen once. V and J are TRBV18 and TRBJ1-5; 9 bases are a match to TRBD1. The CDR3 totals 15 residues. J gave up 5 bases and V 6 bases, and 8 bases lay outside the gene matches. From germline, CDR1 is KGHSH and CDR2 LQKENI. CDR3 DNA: TGTGCCAGCTCGCCGGACAGGGGAGGGGATCAGCCCCAGCATTTT. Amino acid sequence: CASSPDRGGDQPQHF.

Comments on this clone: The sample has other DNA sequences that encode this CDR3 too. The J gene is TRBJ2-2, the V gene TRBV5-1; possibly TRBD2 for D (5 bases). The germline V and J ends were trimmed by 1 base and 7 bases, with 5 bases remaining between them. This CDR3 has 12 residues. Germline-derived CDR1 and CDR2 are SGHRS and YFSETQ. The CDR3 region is CASSLSGGELFF. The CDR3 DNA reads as TGCGCCAGCAGCTTGAGCGGCGGGGAGCTGTTTTTT.

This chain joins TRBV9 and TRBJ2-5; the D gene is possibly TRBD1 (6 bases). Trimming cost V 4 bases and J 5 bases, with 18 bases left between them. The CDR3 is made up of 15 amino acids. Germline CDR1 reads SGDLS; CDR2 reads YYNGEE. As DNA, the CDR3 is TGTGCCAGCAGCTCCCCAGGGGACCCGGGGGAGACCCAGTACTTC. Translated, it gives CASSSPGDPGETQYF.

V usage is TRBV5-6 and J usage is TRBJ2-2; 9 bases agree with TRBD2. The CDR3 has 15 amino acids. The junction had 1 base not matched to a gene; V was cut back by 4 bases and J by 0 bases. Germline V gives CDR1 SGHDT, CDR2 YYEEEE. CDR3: CASSIAGANTGELFF. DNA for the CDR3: TGTGCCAGCAGCATAGCGGGAGCGAACACCGGGGAGCTGTTTTTT.

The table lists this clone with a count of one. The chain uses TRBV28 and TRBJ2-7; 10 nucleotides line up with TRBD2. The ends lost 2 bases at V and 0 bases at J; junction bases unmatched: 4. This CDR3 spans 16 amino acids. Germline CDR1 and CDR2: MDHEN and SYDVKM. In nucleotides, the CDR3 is TGTGCCAGCAGTTTACATTCTAGCGGGAGCTCCTACGAGCAGTACTTC. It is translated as CASSLHSSGSSYEQYF.

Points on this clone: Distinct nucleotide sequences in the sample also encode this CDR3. CDR3 bases: TGTGCCAGCAGTTTGCGGCGGGAGAGCTACGAGCAGTACTTC. Its translation: CASSLRRESYEQYF. This sequence joins TRBV27 and TRBJ2-7; 7 nucleotides line up with TRBD2. The V segment lost 3 bases and the J segment 3 bases; nucleotides outside the gene matches: 5. From germline, CDR1 is MNHEY and CDR2 SMNVEV (reference sequence). There are 14 residues in the CDR3.